These 16 T cell receptor beta chains were all obtained from the same sample, sequenced in a study of neurological immune-mediated disorders (dated by TCRdb to the late 2010s). Receptor amplification or capture employed 5' RACE. The sequencer listed for this sample is Illumina HiSeq 2500. The public reads were quality trimmed at Q25 with fastp and then assembled into clones with MiXCR by TCRdb, keeping productive beta chains. Each record represents a unique CDR3 protein, reported with the most common genes and DNA among its rows. The sample yields fewer than 85,000 distinct CDR3 sequences; approximately 5% were counted once. Approximately 2.2% of the sample goes to the ten largest clones. Sequencing used PBMCs. Receptors originate from a young woman with multiple sclerosis.

The table lists this clonotype with many counts. This rearrangement joins TRBV18 to TRBJ2-1; 16 bases are shared with TRBD2. The CDR3 runs 20 residues. CDR1 and CDR2 from the germline V gene are KGHSH and LQKENI. J lost 0 bases, V lost 2 bases, and 7 bases had no gene match. Here the CDR3 DNA reads TGTGCCAGCTCACCATGGGGACTAGCGGGAGGGACCCTCTCCTACAATGAGCAGTTCTTC. As protein: CASSPWGLAGGTLSYNEQFF.

As regards this clonotype: A read error may explain this, as a much larger clone is one base away. The rearrangement joins TRBV28 to TRBJ2-2; either TRBD1 or TRBD2 may supply D (5 bases each). Per the germline V gene, CDR1 is MDHEN and CDR2 is SYDVKM. The CDR3 consists of 17 residues. Written as DNA, the CDR3 is TGTGCCAGCAGTCCCCCGGCAGCCTTCATGAACACCGGGGCGCTGTTTTTT. Translation gives CASSPPAAFMNTGALFF.

This clonotype was observed many times. The chain combines TRBV5-1 with TRBJ2-5; D gene unclear. This CDR3 contains 12 residues. Trimming left V 1 base short and J 0 bases short, with 1 base between. CDR1 SGHRS and CDR2 YFSETQ come from the germline V gene. The CDR3 DNA sequence: TGCGCCAGCAGCTTGTACCAAGAGACCCAGTACTTC. This gives the protein CASSLYQETQYF.

In its sample, this clonotype was seen many times. V gene TRBV20-1 combines with J gene TRBJ1-1; D is ambiguous. With 2 bases removed from V and 4 bases from J, the gap between germline ends came to 8 bases. Germline CDR1 and CDR2: DFQATT and SNEGSKA (reference sequence). The CDR3 runs to 12 residues. CDR3 in DNA: TGCAGTGCTAGATTGGAAGTCACTGAAGCTTTCTTT. This gives the protein CSARLEVTEAFF.

This clonotype was observed a few times. The J gene is TRBJ2-3, the V gene TRBV7-9, with D possibly being TRBD2 (5 bases). Germline loops: CDR1 SEHNR, CDR2 FQNEAQ (reference sequence). Trimming left V 5 bases short and J 4 bases short, with 7 bases between. The CDR3 spans 12 residues. For the CDR3, the DNA is TGTGCCAGCAGCAGGACTCCAGATACGCAGTATTTT. It codes for CASSRTPDTQYF.

This clonotype was detected ten times or more. J is TRBJ2-3 and V is TRBV20-1, with 12 positions matching TRBD2. Germline V gene data show CDR1 as DFQATT and CDR2 as SNEGSKA (reference sequence). V gave up 6 bases and J gave up 1 base; unmatched junction bases: 2. This CDR3 is built from 14 residues. This CDR3 is CSARLAGGTDTQYF. DNA for the CDR3: TGCAGTGCCCGACTAGCGGGGGGCACAGATACGCAGTATTTT.

Ten or more counts support this clonotype. The chain is built from TRBV12-3 or TRBV12-4 and TRBJ2-2, with 9 bases that match TRBD2. The CDR3 length is 16 residues. Trimming took 1 base from V and 4 from J; bases not matched to a gene: 4. In DNA form, the CDR3 reads TGTGCCAGCAGTTTAGGTGGCGGGGGGGGCACCGGGGAGCTGTTTTTT. Translation gives CASSLGGGGGTGELFF.

In its sample, this clonotype was seen many times. This rearrangement joins TRBV20-1 to TRBJ2-7; 8 bases are a match to TRBD1. Germline V gives CDR1 DFQATT, CDR2 SNEGSKA (reference sequence). V lost 3 bases to trimming and J lost 0 bases; unmatched junction nucleotides: 19. The CDR3 extends over 19 amino acids. CDR3 sequence reads: CSARVGISPSGTGSYEQYF. CDR3 nucleotide sequence: TGCAGTGCTAGGGTGGGGATTTCTCCCTCCGGGACAGGCTCCTACGAGCAGTACTTC.

This clonotype appeared many times. The chain carries TRBV2 and TRBJ1-5; D may be TRBD1 (6 bases). V was clipped by 7 bases and J by 2 bases, with 15 bases between them. CDR1 and CDR2 (germline): SNHLY, FYNNEI. CDR3 length equals 15 residues. The CDR3 DNA is TGTGCCAGCAAGGAAGGGGGGGGTGGCAATCAGCCCCAGCATTTT. Encoded protein: CASKEGGGGNQPQHF.

This clonotype was recorded many times. This rearrangement joins TRBV6-2 or TRBV6-3 to TRBJ2-3; no reliable D call. From germline, CDR1 is MNHEY and CDR2 SVGEGT. V lost 8 bases to trimming and J lost 1 base, with 16 bases between them. The CDR3 sequence is 15 residues long. CDR3 sequence reads: CASSRPAHRTDTQYF. The CDR3 region has the DNA TGTGCCAGCTCCCGCCCGGCCCATCGCACAGATACGCAGTATTTT.

This clonotype was picked up many times. J is TRBJ2-5 and V is TRBV20-1, with D perhaps TRBD1 (6 bases). Germline CDR1 and CDR2: DFQATT and SNEGSKA (reference sequence). This CDR3 is built from 14 residues. Trimming shortened V by 6 bases and J by 4 bases, and 18 bases separated the two germline ends. The CDR3 spells CSAQRGTPGETQYF. For the CDR3, the DNA is TGCAGTGCCCAGAGGGGGACCCCGGGAGAGACCCAGTACTTC.

This clonotype appeared many times. V gene TRBV5-1 combines with J gene TRBJ2-1, with D perhaps matching TRBD1 (5 bases). Germline V gene lookup returns CDR1 SGHRS and CDR2 YFSETQ. The CDR3 consists of 15 residues. Trimming left V 0 bases short and J 5 bases short, with 12 bases between. This CDR3 is CASSLGYRLDNEQFF. DNA of the CDR3: TGCGCCAGCAGCTTGGGCTACAGGTTAGACAATGAGCAGTTCTTC.

This clonotype was detected ten times or more. The chain employs TRBV5-1 and TRBJ2-1, with 10 bases matching TRBD2. The CDR3 loop spans 16 amino acids. After removal of 4 bases from V and 6 bases from J, the junction contained 10 bases not matched to a gene. Germline CDR1 SGHRS, CDR2 YFSETQ. The CDR3 DNA follows: TGCGCCAGCAGCATTCTAGCGGGAGTCGTGGGCAATGAGCAGTTCTTC. Its translation is CASSILAGVVGNEQFF.

This clonotype has a count of ten or more. V gene TRBV7-8 combines with J gene TRBJ1-2; 8 positions match TRBD1. V lost 4 bases to trimming and J lost 3 bases; unmatched junction nucleotides: 4. This CDR3 region has 14 residues. Germline CDR1 reads SGHVS; CDR2 reads FQNEAQ. CDR3 amino acids: CASSSPTGDYGYTF. CDR3 coding DNA: TGTGCCAGCAGCTCCCCGACAGGGGACTATGGCTACACCTTC.

The genes are TRBV10-3 and TRBJ2-3; the D gene could be TRBD1 or TRBD2 (5 bases each). Trimming removed 4 bases at V and 0 bases at J, with 11 bases between. Germline loops: CDR1 ENHRY, CDR2 SYGVKD. This CDR3 comprises 15 residues. The CDR3 loop is CAISGGKASTDTQYF. DNA of the CDR3: TGTGCCATCAGTGGGGGGAAAGCTAGCACAGATACGCAGTATTTT.

The DNA of the CDR3 is TGTGCCACCAGCAGAGGAATAGGACAGGGTGAAGAGACCCAGTACTTC. Its protein product is CATSRGIGQGEETQYF. The chain employs TRBV15 and TRBJ2-5, with 8 bases that match TRBD1. Losses at the gene ends were 1 base for V and 3 bases for J; bases not matched to a gene: 7. This CDR3 is built from 16 residues. The germline gives CDR1 LNHNV, CDR2 YYDKDF (reference sequence).